This T cell receptor (beta chain) was captured in a study of human thymus T cells. It was from resections taken during corrective heart surgery that the thymus tissue came. The method was immunoSEQ multiplex PCR; TCRdb's version includes in-frame clones alone and lacks a portion of them. This sample has tens of thousands of clones, with over 85% found just once. The CDR3 covers 12 residues. CDR1 is SGHTA, CDR2 FQGTGA, per germline. V was clipped by 3 bases and J by 7 bases, with 9 bases between them. This clone was detected only a few times. The sequence derives from a girl under three years old with a congenital heart defect but otherwise immunologically healthy. Source material: thymus tissue. This chain joins TRBV7-3 and TRBJ1-1; unclear D gene. The DNA of the CDR3 is TGTGCCAGCAGCTTCAGGTTAAGTGAAGCTTTCTTT. Translation: CASSFRLSEAFF.